The rows below give T cell receptor beta chains drawn from one sample of a study of T cell responses to AZD1222 COVID-19 vaccine. Sequencing was performed with immunoSEQ multiplex PCR; in TCRdb, only in-frame clones are kept and a portion is missing. The sample includes 89,000 or so clones, 86% seen only once; the top ten take roughly 6%. Sequences were derived from peripheral blood, sampled 28 days after the second AZD1222 dose. All receptors come from an adult who received the AZD1222 COVID-19 vaccine. The CDR3 runs from the conserved cysteine through the conserved F or W. Fields, in order: clone size, J gene, D gene, V gene, CDR3 protein, CDR3 DNA. D genes are given only for firm matches. Only part of the rows carry a size: once, few, many, or a class if the clone is expanded.

NA	TRBJ2-7	TRBD2	TRBV5-4	CASSFLAGGTPYEQYF	TGTGCCAGCAGCTTTTTAGCGGGAGGGACCCCTTACGAGCAGTACTTC
NA	TRBJ2-5	NA	TRBV2	CAAKRSGETQYF	TGTGCCGCGAAACGTAGTGGGGAGACCCAGTACTTC
NA	TRBJ2-3	NA	TRBV3-1/TRBV3-2	CASSLRTIPSTDTQYF	TGTGCCAGCAGCCTACGGACTATCCCGAGCACAGATACGCAGTATTTT
NA	TRBJ2-7	NA	TRBV5-1	CASSLGNSPPYEQYF	TGCGCCAGCAGCTTGGGGAATTCGCCTCCCTACGAGCAGTACTTC
NA	TRBJ1-1	NA	TRBV3-1/TRBV3-2	CASSHGPGSPSKEGAFF	TGTGCCAGCAGCCATGGGCCGGGCAGCCCCTCAAAGGAGGGGGCTTTCTTT
NA	TRBJ2-7	TRBD1	TRBV4-2	CASSQRLRTGGGYEQYF	TGTGCCAGCAGCCAAAGGCTAAGGACAGGGGGCGGCTACGAGCAGTACTTC
NA	TRBJ2-7	TRBD2	TRBV3-1/TRBV3-2	CASSQAVPSGGRSYEQYF	TGTGCCAGCAGCCAAGCTGTCCCTAGCGGAGGACGCTCCTACGAGCAGTACTTC
NA	TRBJ1-2	NA	TRBV28	CASSLGAGIGYTF	TGTGCCAGCAGTTTAGGCGCAGGGATTGGCTACACCTTC
NA	TRBJ1-1	NA	TRBV10-3	CAISIGQMNTEAFF	TGTGCCATCAGTATTGGGCAGATGAACACTGAAGCTTTCTTT
NA	TRBJ1-4	NA	TRBV6-5	CASSYRGLTNEKLFF	TGTGCCAGCAGTTACAGGGGACTAACTAATGAAAAACTGTTTTTT
NA	TRBJ2-3	TRBD2	TRBV28	CASSPLAGGSTDTQYF	TGTGCCAGCAGTCCACTAGCGGGAGGGAGCACAGATACGCAGTATTTT
NA	TRBJ1-3	TRBD1	TRBV28	CASTLDRAGNTIYF	TGTGCCAGCACTCTAGACAGGGCTGGAAACACCATATATTTT
NA	TRBJ1-5	TRBD1	TRBV28	CASSLPDRDQPQHF	TGTGCCAGCAGTTTGCCCGACAGGGATCAGCCCCAGCATTTT
NA	TRBJ1-1	TRBD1	TRBV15	CAASQGGTEAFF	TGTGCCGCGTCACAGGGGGGGACTGAAGCTTTCTTT
NA	TRBJ2-2	NA	TRBV6-5	CASSYGGGGTGELFF	TGTGCCAGCAGTTACGGTGGGGGCGGCACCGGGGAGCTGTTTTTT
NA	TRBJ2-7	NA	TRBV5-1	CASSTGHPRDEQYF	TGCGCCAGCAGCACAGGACACCCTCGGGACGAGCAGTACTTC
NA	TRBJ2-2	NA	TRBV27	CASSFQGSSNTGELFF	TGTGCCAGCAGTTTTCAGGGGAGCTCGAACACCGGGGAGCTGTTTTTT
NA	TRBJ2-3	NA	TRBV6-5	CASSSSWTSTDTQYF	TGTGCCAGCAGTTCCTCCTGGACTAGCACAGATACGCAGTATTTT
once	TRBJ1-2	NA	TRBV5-1	CASSLARSEGGYGYTF	TGCGCCAGCAGCTTGGCCAGGTCCGAGGGAGGCTATGGCTACACCTTC
NA	TRBJ2-3	TRBD2	TRBV12-5	CASGLTTGTSGGASDTQYF	TGTGCTAGTGGGCTGACTACCGGGACTAGCGGGGGGGCCTCGGATACGCAGTATTTT
NA	TRBJ2-7	TRBD1	TRBV28	CASAGQGLDEQYF	TGTGCCAGCGCTGGACAGGGCTTGGACGAGCAGTACTTC
NA	TRBJ1-4	NA	TRBV18	CASCGQLNEKLFF	TGTGCCAGCTGTGGACAACTTAATGAAAAACTGTTTTTT
few	TRBJ2-1	TRBD2	TRBV7-8	CASSTTSGGVDGEQFF	TGTGCCAGCAGCACGACTAGCGGGGGGGTAGACGGTGAGCAGTTCTTC
NA	TRBJ1-5	TRBD1	TRBV5-1	CASSLVPGQNNQPQHF	TGCGCCAGCAGCTTGGTTCCGGGACAGAACAATCAGCCCCAGCATTTT
NA	TRBJ2-6	TRBD2	TRBV5-5	CASSLLLAGHSGANVLTF	TGTGCCAGCAGCTTACTACTAGCGGGACACTCTGGGGCCAACGTCCTGACTTTC
NA	TRBJ2-7	TRBD2	TRBV5-1	CASSPRLAGFVTSTYEQYF	TGCGCCAGCAGCCCGAGACTAGCGGGATTCGTCACTTCCACCTACGAGCAGTACTTC
NA	TRBJ1-3	NA	TRBV3-1/TRBV3-2	CASSQDPRRTIYF	TGTGCCAGCAGCCAAGATCCCAGAAGAACCATATATTTT
NA	TRBJ2-1	NA	TRBV3-1/TRBV3-2	CASSQSGGSYNEQFF	TGTGCCAGCAGCCAGAGCGGAGGGTCCTACAATGAGCAGTTCTTC
NA	TRBJ2-5	NA	TRBV7-9	CASSLSVVGETQYF	TGTGCCAGCAGCTTATCCGTCGTAGGGGAGACCCAGTACTTC
NA	TRBJ1-4	NA	TRBV3-1/TRBV3-2	CASSPNRNGGGGKLFF	TGTGCCAGCAGCCCGAACCGAAACGGTGGAGGCGGAAAACTGTTTTTT
NA	TRBJ1-2	NA	TRBV6-1	CASSEMAMSEYGYTF	TGTGCCAGCAGTGAAATGGCAATGTCGGAGTATGGCTACACCTTC
NA	TRBJ2-7	TRBD1	TRBV28	CASSEGTGDPYEQYF	TGTGCCAGCAGTGAAGGGACAGGAGACCCCTACGAGCAGTACTTC
NA	TRBJ1-3	NA	TRBV19	CASTGIGGNTIYF	TGTGCCAGTACCGGGATAGGTGGAAACACCATATATTTT
NA	TRBJ2-5	TRBD2	TRBV7-2	CASSLVGSGGTETQYF	TGTGCCAGCAGCTTAGTGGGTAGCGGGGGGACGGAGACCCAGTACTTC
NA	TRBJ2-7	NA	TRBV30	CAWSAGGYEQYF	TGTGCCTGGAGTGCGGGCGGCTACGAGCAGTACTTC
NA	TRBJ2-3	NA	TRBV5-1	CASSPGGGYNTDTQYF	TGCGCCAGCAGCCCCGGTGGCGGTTATAACACAGATACGCAGTATTTT
NA	TRBJ2-5	NA	TRBV19	CATQPATDQETQYF	TGTGCCACCCAACCAGCGACAGACCAAGAGACCCAGTACTTC
few	TRBJ1-1	NA	TRBV6-5	CASGDGVSMNTEAFF	TGTGCCAGCGGGGATGGGGTTTCAATGAACACTGAAGCTTTCTTT
NA	TRBJ2-7	NA	TRBV19	CASSASSYEQYF	TGTGCCAGTAGTGCCAGCTCCTACGAGCAGTACTTC
NA	TRBJ2-7	NA	TRBV4-2	CASSQDRSVASYEQYF	TGTGCCAGCAGCCAAGATCGGAGCGTCGCCTCCTACGAGCAGTACTTC
NA	TRBJ2-1	NA	TRBV7-8	CASSLEGGDNNEQFF	TGTGCCAGCAGCTTAGAGGGCGGGGATAACAATGAGCAGTTCTTC
NA	TRBJ2-7	TRBD2	TRBV18	CASSPAAGVGTYEQYF	TGTGCCAGCTCACCAGCGGCGGGGGTAGGGACCTACGAGCAGTACTTC
NA	TRBJ2-7	NA	TRBV10-1	CASSGGHPITYEQYF	TGCGCCAGCAGTGGGGGACACCCTATAACCTACGAGCAGTACTTC
NA	TRBJ2-3	NA	TRBV21-1	CASSKVTSGYTDTQYF	TGTGCCAGCAGCAAAGTAACTAGCGGGTACACAGATACGCAGTATTTT
NA	TRBJ2-3	TRBD1	TRBV28	CASTGASADTQYF	TGTGCCTCTACAGGGGCATCGGCAGATACGCAGTATTTT
NA	TRBJ2-7	NA	TRBV7-2	CASSKQAGTYEQYF	TGTGCCAGCAGCAAACAGGCGGGCACCTACGAGCAGTACTTC
NA	TRBJ2-7	NA	TRBV11-3	CASSLEGYYEQYF	TGTGCCAGCAGTTTAGAGGGCTACTACGAGCAGTACTTC
NA	TRBJ2-3	NA	TRBV7-9	CASSRTTDTQYF	TGTGCCAGCAGCCGTACCACAGATACGCAGTATTTT
once	TRBJ2-1	NA	TRBV27	CASSSGPHNEQFF	TGTGCCAGCAGTTCGGGACCCCACAATGAGCAGTTCTTC
NA	TRBJ2-2	NA	TRBV11-2	CASNLGTNTGELFF	TGTGCCAGCAACTTAGGGACGAACACCGGGGAGCTGTTTTTT
NA	TRBJ1-3	NA	TRBV4-1	CASSQEELGNTIYF	TGCGCCAGCAGCCAAGAAGAGCTAGGAAACACCATATATTTT
few	TRBJ2-5	NA	TRBV7-2	CASSFNFGETQYF	TGTGCCAGCAGCTTTAACTTCGGGGAGACCCAGTACTTC
NA	TRBJ1-3	TRBD1	TRBV19	CASSITGAGNTIYF	TGTGCCAGTAGTATAACAGGGGCTGGAAACACCATATATTTT
NA	TRBJ2-5	NA	TRBV14	CASSHPGVLQETQYF	TGTGCCAGCAGCCATCCCGGGGTCCTCCAAGAGACCCAGTACTTC